What follows are 13 T cell receptor beta chains derived from one specimen sequenced in a study of OX40 agonist ivuxolimab in advanced cancers. Sequencing used immunoSEQ multiplex PCR; TCRdb keeps in-frame clones, though not all of them. The sample has roughly 40,000 clones, 80% to 90% seen once; the top ten hold 5.5% to 7.5%. Sequenced here: CD4+ or CD8+ T cells sorted from blood, sampled in a trial of the OX40 agonist ivuxolimab. Receptor source: an adult with an advanced solid tumor such as melanoma, head and neck, liver or kidney cancer.

The CDR3 protein is CASSPPAPQETQYF. The CDR3 nucleotides read TGCGCCAGCAGTCCCCCTGCCCCACAAGAGACCCAGTACTTC. The V and J genes are TRBV5-1 and TRBJ2-5; D not certain. The CDR3 runs to 14 residues. Trimming shortened V by 5 bases and J by 2 bases, and 13 bases separated the two germline ends. The germline gives CDR1 SGHRS, CDR2 YFSETQ. Filled out from reference TRBV5-1 and TRBJ2-5, the complete variable domain reads KAGVTQTPRYLIKTRGQQVTLSCSPISGHRSVSWYQQTPGQGLQFLFEYFSETQRNKGNFPGRFSGRQFSNSRSEMNVSTLELGDSALYLCASSPPAPQETQYFGPGTRLLVL.

The J gene is TRBJ1-6, the V gene TRBV6-1; weak D call: TRBD1 (5 bases). Trimming cost V 2 bases and J 6 bases, with 11 bases left between them. The CDR3 consists of 15 residues. Looked up from germline, CDR1 is MNHNS and CDR2 is SASEGT. The CDR3 nucleotides read TGTGCCAGCAGTGAACAGGGTGTAGTTAATTCACCCCTCCACTTT. It is translated as CASSEQGVVNSPLHF.

This clone was seen only a few times. The chain links TRBV6-6 to TRBJ1-5; 7 bases line up with TRBD1. The germline CDR1 and CDR2 sequences are MNHNY and SVGAGI (reference sequence). CDR3 length: 14 amino acids. V was clipped by 5 bases and J by 3 bases; unmatched bases: 4. The CDR3, as DNA: TGTGCCAGCAGTACGACAGGGACCAATCAGCCCCAGCATTTT. It encodes CASSTTGTNQPQHF.

V usage is TRBV11-2 and J usage is TRBJ2-5, with a possible D match to TRBD2 (7 bases). CDR1 is SGHAT, CDR2 FQNNGV, per germline. The V end was cut by 5 bases, the J end by 5 bases, with 15 bases between. The CDR3 sequence is 14 residues long. The CDR3 nucleotides read TGTGCCAGCAGCCCCCCGGGGAGGGGGGAGACCCAGTACTTC. It codes for CASSPPGRGETQYF.

This sequence joins TRBV7-9 and TRBJ2-5; tentative D call: TRBD1 (5 bases). CDR1 and CDR2 (germline): SEHNR, FQNEAQ (reference sequence). Trimming shortened V by 1 base and J by 3 bases, and 9 bases separated the two germline ends. The CDR3 loop spans 14 amino acids. CDR3 region: CASSLGQFEETQYF. The CDR3 DNA sequence: TGTGCCAGCAGCTTAGGACAGTTTGAAGAGACCCAGTACTTC.

This clone was counted once. The chain joins TRBV19 to TRBJ2-1; the match to TRBD2 covers 11 bases. CDR1 and CDR2 (germline): LNHDA, SQIVND (reference sequence). There are 14 residues in the CDR3. V lost 7 bases, J lost 9 bases, and 8 bases stayed unmatched. The CDR3 coding sequence is TGTGCCAGTATTAGCGGGAGGGGCCCCAGTGAGCAGTTCTTC. As protein: CASISGRGPSEQFF.

The chain combines TRBV19 with TRBJ2-7, with D perhaps given as TRBD1 or TRBD2 (5 bases each). The CDR3 has 14 amino acids. V dropped 6 bases and J dropped 3 bases, with 15 bases sitting between them. Germline CDR1 and CDR2: LNHDA and SQIVND (reference sequence). The DNA of the CDR3 is TGTGCCAGTAGCCTCCGGGACGTATACTACGAGCAGTACTTC. This translates into CASSLRDVYYEQYF.

The V call is TRBV15, the J call TRBJ1-4; D uncertain. Trimming shortened V by 4 bases and J by 8 bases, and 8 bases separated the two germline ends. This CDR3 has 12 residues. Germline V gene data show CDR1 as LNHNV and CDR2 as YYDKDF (reference sequence). In DNA, the CDR3 is TGTGCCACCAGCATTTGGGAGGAAAAACTGTTTTTT. Amino acids: CATSIWEEKLFF.

This chain joins TRBV18 and TRBJ2-7; no clear D. Germline V gene sequence: CDR1 KGHSH, CDR2 LQKENI. This CDR3 has 14 residues. Trimming left V 0 bases short and J 0 bases short, with 6 bases between. Here the CDR3 reads CASSPPMVSYEQYF. Here the CDR3 DNA reads TGTGCCAGCTCACCACCCATGGTCTCCTACGAGCAGTACTTC.

Only one count was recorded for this clone. The rearrangement joins TRBV7-3 to TRBJ2-2; 9 bases fit TRBD1. V lost 5 bases and J lost 7; bases outside the gene matches: 5. The CDR3 is made up of 14 amino acids. Germline CDR1 and CDR2: SGHTA and FQGTGA. The CDR3 loop reads CASSPRQGDGELFF. The CDR3 DNA reads TGTGCCAGCAGCCCGCGACAGGGGGACGGGGAGCTGTTTTTT. The full variable domain, completed using reference TRBV7-3 and TRBJ2-2, is GAGVSQTPSNKVTEKGKYVELRCDPISGHTALYWYRQSLGQGPEFLIYFQGTGAADDSGLPNDRFFAVRPEGSVSTLKIQRTERGDSAVYLCASSPRQGDGELFFGEGSRLTVL.

This clone came up once. The chain has TRBV5-8 and TRBJ1-4, with 7 positions matching TRBD1. Germline CDR1 reads SGHTS; CDR2 reads YDEGEE. Trimming removed 6 bases from V and 5 bases from J; junction bases left unmatched: 10. CDR3 length: 15 residues. CDR3 nucleotides: TGTGCCAGCAACGTCGCCGGGACAGACAATGAAAAACTGTTTTTT. It translates to CASNVAGTDNEKLFF.

The chain is built from TRBV20-1 and TRBJ1-1; D is possibly TRBD1 (5 bases). The CDR3 runs 11 residues. The germline CDR1 and CDR2 sequences are DFQATT and SNEGSKA (reference sequence). Trimming removed 1 base from V and 7 bases from J, with 7 bases in between. The DNA of the CDR3 is TGCAGTGCTAGAGTAGACAGTGAAGCTTTCTTT. It yields the protein CSARVDSEAFF.

This chain joins TRBV18 and TRBJ2-6, with 11 bases aligning to TRBD1. The CDR3 contains 18 residues. Germline V lookup: CDR1 KGHSH, CDR2 LQKENI. Losses at the gene ends were 3 bases for V and 1 base for J; bases not matched to a gene: 5. In nucleotides, the CDR3 is TGTGCCAGCTCACCTCGAGGACAGGGGGCTTCTGGGGCCAACGTCCTGACTTTC. This encodes CASSPRGQGASGANVLTF.